The 22 T cell receptor beta chains in this list originate from one sample, sequenced in a study of memory B cells and T cells in multiple sclerosis. After stimulus-free culture, autoproliferating CFSE-dim and non-proliferating CFSE-high T cells were sequenced separately. Pooled replicate wells came from 5x10^7 CFSE-labeled PBMCs cultured 7 days without stimulus. No antigen has been identified for these receptors. TCRdb's copy holds only in-frame clones and misses some; the assay was immunoSEQ multiplex PCR. The table shows approximately 47,000 clones, with roughly four fifths occurring only once. Sequencing was performed on PBMCs from blood kept in culture. Every receptor here comes from a human donor with multiple sclerosis.

CDR3 residues: CASSEQGWNTEAFF. CDR3 DNA sequence: TGTGCCAGCAGTGAGCAGGGATGGAACACTGAAGCTTTCTTT. The rearrangement links TRBV5-8 to TRBJ1-1; tentative D call: TRBD1 (5 bases). Trimming left V 5 bases short and J 1 base short, with 12 bases between. The CDR3 is made up of 14 amino acids. CDR1 SGHTS and CDR2 YDEGEE come from the germline V gene.

The chain uses TRBV7-6 and TRBJ2-7, with D perhaps matching TRBD2 (6 bases). The V and J ends lost 0 bases and 4 bases respectively, with 13 bases between them. Germline assignment: CDR1 SGHVS and CDR2 FNYEAQ. CDR3 length: 15 residues. CDR3 DNA: TGTGCCAGCAGCTTAGCGCCCGGGAGTTCGTACGAGCAGTACTTC. This gives the protein CASSLAPGSSYEQYF.

V gene TRBV18 combines with J gene TRBJ1-1; the match to TRBD1 covers 8 bases. The CDR3 sequence is 16 residues long. V shed 2 bases and J 4 bases; nucleotides not matched to a gene: 9. Germline values: CDR1 KGHSH, CDR2 LQKENI. CDR3 sequence reads: CASSPEPQGAGTEAFF. The CDR3 DNA reads as TGTGCCAGCTCACCAGAGCCGCAGGGGGCTGGCACTGAAGCTTTCTTT.

This clone was detected only once. The chain carries TRBV6-6 and TRBJ1-2; D perhaps matches TRBD1 (6 bases). The CDR3 is 11 residues long. Deletions cut 4 bases from V and 8 bases from J, with 8 bases between. Germline V gives CDR1 MNHNY, CDR2 SVGAGI (reference sequence). CDR3 region: CASSSGDGYTF. The CDR3 DNA sequence: TGTGCCAGCAGTTCAGGGGACGGCTACACCTTC.

This rearrangement joins TRBV9 to TRBJ1-1; 7 nucleotides align to TRBD1. Trimming at V came to 2 bases and at J to 1 base, leaving 5 bases not matched to a gene. The CDR3 has 15 amino acids. Germline CDR1 SGDLS, CDR2 YYNGEE. The CDR3 reads CASSVTGSTNTEAFF. CDR3 nucleotides: TGTGCCAGCAGCGTGACAGGGAGTACGAACACTGAAGCTTTCTTT.

The chain links TRBV10-3 to TRBJ2-2, with a tentative D call TRBD1 (6 bases). CDR1 is ENHRY and CDR2 is SYGVKD in the germline V gene. Trimming pared 6 bases from V and 5 bases from J, leaving 13 bases between. This CDR3 is built from 14 residues. The CDR3 protein is CAIRQDSFTGELFF. DNA for the CDR3: TGTGCCATCAGACAGGACAGTTTTACCGGGGAGCTGTTTTTT.

This sequence joins TRBV29-1 and TRBJ2-3; D possibly corresponds to TRBD2 (6 bases). The V end was cut by 8 bases, the J end by 6 bases, with 15 bases between. This CDR3 contains 12 residues. CDR1 and CDR2 from the germline V gene are SQVTM and ANQGSEA. CDR3: CSHGGITDTQYF. The CDR3 DNA sequence: TGCAGCCACGGGGGTATTACGGATACGCAGTATTTT.

The chain recombines TRBV7-9 with TRBJ1-3; D is unresolved. CDR3 size: 14 residues. Germline CDR1 is SEHNR and CDR2 is FQNEAQ (reference sequence). With 1 base removed from V and 4 bases from J, the gap between germline ends came to 8 bases. This CDR3 is CASSLVSQGNTIYF. CDR3 DNA sequence: TGTGCCAGCAGCTTAGTTTCACAGGGAAACACCATATATTTT.

The chain couples TRBV5-1 to TRBJ1-1; D is perhaps TRBD1 (5 bases). Germline-derived CDR1 and CDR2 are SGHRS and YFSETQ. The length of the CDR3 is 14 residues. Between the trimmed V and J ends, which lost 0 bases and 3 bases, there was a span of 9 bases. CDR3 sequence: CASSLGLGDTEAFF. DNA for the CDR3: TGCGCCAGCAGCTTGGGTTTAGGGGACACTGAAGCTTTCTTT.

The genes are TRBV5-1 and TRBJ2-1, with TRBD1 as a possible D gene (5 bases). Germline CDR1 reads SGHRS; CDR2 reads YFSETQ. The germline V and J ends were trimmed by 0 bases and 7 bases, with 17 bases remaining between them. The CDR3 totals 16 residues. CDR3: CASSLVGGIGANEQFF. The CDR3 nucleotides read TGCGCCAGCAGCTTGGTAGGTGGGATAGGGGCAAATGAGCAGTTCTTC.

This rearrangement joins TRBV5-1 to TRBJ2-5; 8 positions agree with TRBD1. V shed 5 bases and J 6 bases; nucleotides not matched to a gene: 9. Germline V lookup: CDR1 SGHRS, CDR2 YFSETQ. This CDR3 is 14 amino acids long. The CDR3 is CASSLPGGSQTQYF. CDR3 DNA sequence: TGCGCCAGCAGTTTACCAGGGGGCTCACAGACCCAGTACTTC.

V is TRBV5-1 and J is TRBJ1-4; TRBD1 aligns across 7 bases. Germline CDR1 SGHRS, CDR2 YFSETQ. J gave up 3 bases and V 3 bases, and 5 bases lay outside the gene matches. This CDR3 has 15 residues. This CDR3 reads CASSSQGGPNEKLFF. CDR3 nucleotides: TGCGCCAGCAGCTCCCAAGGGGGCCCTAATGAAAAACTGTTTTTT.

The chain employs TRBV30 and TRBJ1-2; TRBD1 matches 8 bases. The V and J ends lost 5 bases and 5 bases, in that order; junction bases with no gene match: 4. CDR3 length: 12 amino acids. In germline, CDR1 is GTSNPN, CDR2 SVGIG (reference sequence). The CDR3 region is CAWVQGAYGYTF. The CDR3 DNA reads as TGTGCCTGGGTCCAGGGGGCATATGGCTACACCTTC.

CDR3 sequence (DNA): TGTGCCAGCAGCTTCTCTGGGAGCGATGAGCAGTTCTTC. Encoded protein: CASSFSGSDEQFF. The rearrangement uses TRBV7-9 and TRBJ2-1; weak D call: TRBD2 (5 bases). This CDR3 has 13 amino acids. The germline V gene has CDR1 SEHNR and CDR2 FQNEAQ (reference sequence). V was pared by 3 bases and J by 8 bases, with 11 bases between.

The CDR3 sequence is CASSSGSLSGNTIYF. Written as DNA, the CDR3 is TGTGCCAGCAGCTCCGGCAGCCTCTCTGGAAACACCATATATTTT. The rearrangement uses TRBV7-8 and TRBJ1-3; D remains unclear. CDR1 and CDR2 (germline): SGHVS, FQNEAQ. The ends were cut back, 4 bases at V and 0 bases at J, with 10 bases in the middle. This CDR3 has 15 amino acids.

The chain combines TRBV27 with TRBJ2-5, with a tentative D call TRBD1 (6 bases). The end of the DNA is better explained by TRBJ2-7, so the J call may be wrong. Germline V CDR1 and CDR2: MNHEY, SMNVEV (reference sequence). The CDR3 is 14 amino acids. The DNA for the CDR3 is TGTGCCAGCAGTTCGACAGGTTATTATTACGAGCAGTACTTC. This translates into CASSSTGYYYEQYF.

Notes on this clone: The junction does not match germline at one end; this may be a read error. This sequence joins TRBV5-1 and TRBJ1-3, with TRBD1 matching over 9 bases. CDR3 size: 16 residues. CDR1 is SGHRS, CDR2 YFSETQ, per germline. CDR3 coding DNA: TGCGCCAGCAGCTTGTCCGGGACAGGGCCTGGAGACACCATATATTTT. This encodes CASSLSGTGPGDTIYF.

CDR3 in DNA: TGTGCCAGCAGCTCCGGACTAGCGGGGGGCCACGAGCAGTACTTC. Residues: CASSSGLAGGHEQYF. The rearrangement joins TRBV9 to TRBJ2-7; TRBD2 aligns across 14 bases. Germline trimming cut 4 bases from V and 5 bases from J; bases unmatched to any gene: 5. Germline CDR1 is SGDLS and CDR2 is YYNGEE. The CDR3 has 15 amino acids.

The gene calls are TRBV2 and TRBJ1-3; D remains unclear. This CDR3 has 12 residues. The germline CDR1 and CDR2 sequences are SNHLY and FYNNEI. The CDR3 sequence is CASTSLGNTIYF. The DNA for the CDR3 is TGTGCAAGTACCTCCCTTGGAAACACCATATATTTT.

The J gene is TRBJ1-5, the V gene TRBV18; D is ambiguous. The CDR3 runs 14 residues. The V gene's germline CDR1 is KGHSH and CDR2 LQKENI. V gave up 3 bases and J gave up 5 bases, with 11 bases separating them. CDR3 residues: CASSPPHLDQPQHF. CDR3 sequence (DNA): TGTGCCAGCTCACCCCCTCACTTGGATCAGCCCCAGCATTTT.

The rearrangement joins TRBV13 to TRBJ2-5; the D gene could be TRBD1 or TRBD2 (5 bases each). Between the trimmed V and J ends, which lost 5 bases and 1 base, there was a span of 17 bases. The CDR3 contains 16 residues. Germline V gives CDR1 PRHDT, CDR2 FYEKMQ (reference sequence). The CDR3 DNA follows: TGTGCCAGCAGCAACGGCGCGAGGGGCCTCCAAGAGACCCAGTACTTC. It yields the protein CASSNGARGLQETQYF.

This chain uses TRBV29-1 with TRBJ1-3, with no clear D. The germline V gene has CDR1 SQVTM and CDR2 ANQGSEA. CDR3 length: 13 residues. V shed 2 bases and J shed 0 bases, with 5 bases lying between them. In DNA form, the CDR3 reads TGCAGCGTTGAAAAGAGCTCTGGAAACACCATATATTTT. Encoded protein: CSVEKSSGNTIYF.